The clone carrying this T cell receptor (beta chain) has just a few counts. Losses at the gene ends were 6 bases for V and 2 bases for J; bases not matched to a gene: 6. Looked up from germline, CDR1 is SQVTM and CDR2 is ANQGSEA. The CDR3 loop spans 13 amino acids. TCRdb re-called the RT-PCR reads through MiXCR, storing one row per CDR3 protein. The sample has approximately 170,000 distinct CDR3 sequences, roughly 22% seen once; the top ten hold approximately 26%. This sample was taken from a study of patients and donors after allogeneic stem cell transplantation. The TCR comes from a human donor who was either an allogeneic HSCT recipient or a stem cell or donor lymphocyte infusion donor (not recorded which). It is not recorded whose cells these are; they may come from a transplant donor. The rearrangement joins TRBV29-1 to TRBJ2-5; 7 bases are shared with TRBD2. Material for sequencing was blood, either unsorted or a sorted T cell fraction (not recorded which). The CDR3 loop reads CSVAGIQQETQYF. The CDR3 nucleotides read TGCAGCGTAGCGGGAATCCAACAAGAGACCCAGTACTTC.